The next 6 T cell receptor beta chains were all read from a single sample in a study of T cell responses to AZD1222 COVID-19 vaccine. Sequenced by immunoSEQ multiplex PCR; TCRdb stores in-frame clones only, minus some. The sample shows nearly 90,000 clones, roughly 86% of them seen only once. Here the sequenced sample was peripheral blood, taken on day 0 of AZD1222 vaccination. These TCRs come from an adult in good health.

The chain has TRBV3-1 (or the pseudogene TRBV3-2) and TRBJ2-2; 8 positions agree with TRBD2. Germline V gene data show CDR1 as LGHDT and CDR2 as YNNKEL (reference sequence). V shed 1 base, J shed 5 bases, and the junction held 15 bases outside the gene matches. The CDR3 is 19 amino acids. The chain's CDR3 is CASSQGQAGAAFRTGELFF. DNA of the CDR3: TGTGCCAGCAGCCAAGGGCAAGCGGGAGCGGCGTTTCGGACCGGGGAGCTGTTTTTT.

CDR3 DNA: TGTGCCAGCAGTTACAAGGAGGGGACCTCCTACGAGCAGTACTTC. The encoded protein is CASSYKEGTSYEQYF. The gene calls are TRBV6-5 and TRBJ2-7; tentatively, D is TRBD2 (6 bases). The CDR3 spans 15 residues. V lost 2 bases and J 0 bases, leaving 11 bases between the germline ends. The germline V gene encodes CDR1 MNHEY and CDR2 SVGAGI.

The gene calls are TRBV28 and TRBJ1-2; 7 bases fit TRBD1. After removal of 6 bases from V and 3 bases from J, the junction contained 7 bases not matched to a gene. This CDR3 is 14 amino acids long. In germline, CDR1 is MDHEN, CDR2 SYDVKM. The CDR3 DNA is TGTGCCAGCAGCCCAGGACAGGCGGACTATGGCTACACCTTC. Encoded protein: CASSPGQADYGYTF.

The chain is built from TRBV4-2 and TRBJ2-1; tentative D call: TRBD2 (6 bases). The CDR3 is 16 amino acids. V shed 0 bases and J shed 0 bases, with 9 bases lying between them. CDR1 is LGHNA, CDR2 YNFKEQ, per germline. The CDR3 nucleotides read TGTGCCAGCAGCCAAGATCTAGCGAGCTCCTACAATGAGCAGTTCTTC. Translated, it gives CASSQDLASSYNEQFF.

The CDR3 DNA reads as TGTGCCAGCAGTGAGTCGGTCAGGGCTAACTATGGCTACACCTTC. Amino acids: CASSESVRANYGYTF. The rearrangement joins TRBV2 to TRBJ1-2; D might be TRBD1 (5 bases). CDR3 length: 15 residues. Germline CDR1 reads SNHLY; CDR2 reads FYNNEI. Trimming removed 3 bases from V and 0 bases from J, with 11 bases in between.

The chain links TRBV11-3 to TRBJ2-3, with D hard to call. Trimming took off 5 bases at V and 0 bases at J, with 12 bases between the two ends. The CDR3 extends over 15 amino acids. Germline values: CDR1 SGHNT, CDR2 YENEEA. The CDR3 sequence: CASSSRSGSTDTQYF. CDR3 in DNA: TGTGCCAGCAGCAGTAGAAGTGGGAGCACAGATACGCAGTATTTT. Filled out from reference TRBV11-3 and TRBJ2-3, the complete variable domain reads EAGVVQSPRYKIIEKKQPVAFWCNPISGHNTLYWYLQNLGQGPELLIRYENEEAVDDSQLPKDRFSAERLKGVDSTLKIQPAELGDSAVYLCASSSRSGSTDTQYFGPGTRLTVL.